A selection of T cell receptor beta chains follows, all from one sample in a study of T cell responses to AZD1222 COVID-19 vaccine. The repertoire was sequenced with immunoSEQ multiplex PCR; TCRdb's copy has only in-frame clones and lacks some. The table has some 180,000 clones, 92% seen once. The specimen was peripheral blood, collected on day 0 of AZD1222 vaccination. The source of these receptors is an adult in good health. Each CDR3 is given with its conserved first and last residue. D genes are given only for firm matches. Expanded clones are given a class, and other clones once, few, many or no size at all.

cdr3_aa: CAISEQNYGYTF
cdr3_nt: TGTGCCATCAGTGAACAGAACTATGGCTACACCTTC
j_call: TRBJ1-2
clone_size: -
d_call: -
v_call: TRBV10-3

cdr3_aa: CASSPHPMVTGNQPQHF
cdr3_nt: TGTGCCAGCAGCCCCCATCCTATGGTTACAGGCAATCAGCCCCAGCATTTT
j_call: TRBJ1-5
clone_size: -
d_call: -
v_call: TRBV6-2/TRBV6-3

cdr3_aa: CASSFGGRGYGYTF
cdr3_nt: TGTGCCAGCAGTTTTGGGGGGAGAGGCTATGGCTACACCTTC
j_call: TRBJ1-2
clone_size: -
d_call: -
v_call: TRBV27

cdr3_aa: CASSFTGTGDGYTF
cdr3_nt: TGCGCCAGCAGCTTCACTGGGACAGGGGATGGCTACACCTTC
j_call: TRBJ1-2
clone_size: -
d_call: TRBD1
v_call: TRBV5-1

cdr3_aa: CASSRDSIEAFF
cdr3_nt: TGTGCCAGCAGCCGAGACAGCATTGAAGCTTTCTTT
j_call: TRBJ1-1
clone_size: -
d_call: -
v_call: TRBV3-1/TRBV3-2

cdr3_aa: CASSPNLGTGIGYTF
cdr3_nt: TGTGCCAGCAGCCCCAACTTGGGCACAGGGATCGGCTACACCTTC
j_call: TRBJ1-2
clone_size: -
d_call: -
v_call: TRBV6-5

cdr3_aa: CASSLAGAQGSNQPQHF
cdr3_nt: TGTGCCAGCAGCTTAGCTGGGGCCCAGGGGAGCAATCAGCCCCAGCATTTT
j_call: TRBJ1-5
clone_size: -
d_call: -
v_call: TRBV7-2

cdr3_aa: CASSRQGTTDTQYF
cdr3_nt: TGTGCCAGCAGTCGACAGGGGACCACAGATACGCAGTATTTT
j_call: TRBJ2-3
clone_size: -
d_call: TRBD1
v_call: TRBV2

cdr3_aa: CASSPDRNQPQHF
cdr3_nt: TGTGCCAGCAGCCCCGACAGGAATCAGCCCCAGCATTTT
j_call: TRBJ1-5
clone_size: -
d_call: -
v_call: TRBV11-1

cdr3_aa: CASSQATAGRGEKLFF
cdr3_nt: TGTGCCAGCAGCCAAGCGACTGCTGGGAGAGGCGAAAAACTGTTTTTT
j_call: TRBJ1-4
clone_size: -
d_call: -
v_call: TRBV14

cdr3_aa: CASSWEGLTYEQYF
cdr3_nt: TGTGCCAGCAGTTGGGAGGGCCTTACCTACGAGCAGTACTTC
j_call: TRBJ2-7
clone_size: -
d_call: TRBD2
v_call: TRBV6-2/TRBV6-3

cdr3_aa: CASSLVPADRGHSNQPQHF
cdr3_nt: TGTGCCAGCAGCTTAGTCCCCGCTGACAGGGGACATAGCAATCAGCCCCAGCATTTT
j_call: TRBJ1-5
clone_size: few
d_call: TRBD1
v_call: TRBV7-6

cdr3_aa: CASSLRGGDYEQYF
cdr3_nt: TGTGCCAGCAGCTTAAGGGGGGGCGACTACGAGCAGTACTTC
j_call: TRBJ2-7
clone_size: -
d_call: -
v_call: TRBV5-4

cdr3_aa: CASKAGQAEAFF
cdr3_nt: TGTGCCAGCAAGGCAGGGCAAGCTGAAGCTTTCTTT
j_call: TRBJ1-1
clone_size: -
d_call: -
v_call: TRBV6-6

cdr3_aa: CASSPKRGVRETQYF
cdr3_nt: TGTGCCAGCAGTCCAAAGCGGGGGGTACGAGAGACCCAGTACTTC
j_call: TRBJ2-5
clone_size: -
d_call: TRBD2
v_call: TRBV27

cdr3_aa: CASSSPGRGTSGARDQF
cdr3_nt: TGTGCCAGCAGTTCACCCGGGAGGGGGACTAGCGGGGCCCGGGACCAATTC
j_call: TRBJ2-7
clone_size: -
d_call: TRBD2
v_call: TRBV28

cdr3_aa: CASSQQTGATNEKLFF
cdr3_nt: TGTGCCAGCAGCCAACAGACAGGGGCAACTAATGAAAAACTGTTTTTT
j_call: TRBJ1-4
clone_size: -
d_call: TRBD1
v_call: TRBV7-9

cdr3_aa: CASSQDPGYGANVLTF
cdr3_nt: TGTGCCAGCAGCCAAGATCCAGGGTACGGGGCCAACGTCCTGACTTTC
j_call: TRBJ2-6
clone_size: -
d_call: -
v_call: TRBV3-1/TRBV3-2

cdr3_aa: CASSASTSGNTIYF
cdr3_nt: TGTGCCAGCAGTGCGTCTACTTCTGGAAACACCATATATTTT
j_call: TRBJ1-3
clone_size: few
d_call: -
v_call: TRBV2

cdr3_aa: CASSSRRYGYTF
cdr3_nt: TGTGCCAGCAGCTCCCGACGCTATGGCTACACCTTC
j_call: TRBJ1-2
clone_size: -
d_call: -
v_call: TRBV7-8

cdr3_aa: CATSDRGGYGYTF
cdr3_nt: TGTGCCACCAGTGACAGGGGCGGCTATGGCTACACCTTC
j_call: TRBJ1-2
clone_size: once
d_call: -
v_call: TRBV24-1

cdr3_aa: CASSPRTGGMRNQPQHF
cdr3_nt: TGTGCCAGCAGCCCCCGGACAGGGGGTATGCGCAATCAGCCCCAGCATTTT
j_call: TRBJ1-5
clone_size: few
d_call: TRBD1
v_call: TRBV7-2

cdr3_aa: CASSFGRGFTEAFF
cdr3_nt: TGTGCCAGCAGCTTTGGCAGGGGCTTCACTGAAGCTTTCTTT
j_call: TRBJ1-1
clone_size: -
d_call: -
v_call: TRBV11-3

cdr3_aa: CASSYLPNEKLFF
cdr3_nt: TGTGCCAGCAGTTATCTACCGAATGAAAAACTGTTTTTT
j_call: TRBJ1-4
clone_size: -
d_call: -
v_call: TRBV12-3/TRBV12-4

cdr3_aa: CASSLVWPTGTTGELFF
cdr3_nt: TGTGCCAGCAGCTTAGTCTGGCCCACAGGGACCACCGGGGAGCTGTTTTTT
j_call: TRBJ2-2
clone_size: -
d_call: -
v_call: TRBV13

cdr3_aa: CASSYASNTEAFF
cdr3_nt: TGTGCCAGCAGCTACGCCTCGAACACTGAAGCTTTCTTT
j_call: TRBJ1-1
clone_size: -
d_call: -
v_call: TRBV11-2

cdr3_aa: CASSPAEEKLFF
cdr3_nt: TGTGCCAGTAGCCCGGCCGAGGAAAAACTGTTTTTT
j_call: TRBJ1-4
clone_size: -
d_call: -
v_call: TRBV19

cdr3_aa: CASSLDGGKYSYGYTF
cdr3_nt: TGTGCCAGCAGCTTGGATGGGGGCAAGTATTCCTATGGCTACACCTTC
j_call: TRBJ1-2
clone_size: -
d_call: -
v_call: TRBV5-6

cdr3_aa: CASSRREGYGYTF
cdr3_nt: TGTGCCAGCAGCCGAAGAGAGGGCTATGGCTACACCTTC
j_call: TRBJ1-2
clone_size: -
d_call: -
v_call: TRBV6-6

cdr3_aa: CASSNPGDKARLGNQPQHF
cdr3_nt: TGCGCCAGCAGCAACCCGGGGGACAAGGCCAGGTTGGGCAATCAGCCCCAGCATTTT
j_call: TRBJ1-5
clone_size: -
d_call: -
v_call: TRBV4-1

cdr3_aa: CASSYGWDRVLWRAGYTF
cdr3_nt: TGTGCCAGCAGTTACGGCTGGGACAGGGTACTATGGCGGGCTGGCTACACCTTC
j_call: TRBJ1-2
clone_size: few
d_call: TRBD1
v_call: TRBV6-2/TRBV6-3

cdr3_aa: CAIARAGQGLGRGNTIYF
cdr3_nt: TGTGCCATTGCTAGGGCGGGACAGGGATTGGGCCGAGGAAACACCATATATTTT
j_call: TRBJ1-3
clone_size: -
d_call: TRBD1
v_call: TRBV2

cdr3_aa: CASSPGRTYEQYF
cdr3_nt: TGTGCCAGCAGCCCGGGACGGACCTACGAGCAGTACTTC
j_call: TRBJ2-7
clone_size: -
d_call: -
v_call: TRBV6-5

cdr3_aa: CASGLGWGRGNTIYF
cdr3_nt: TGTGCTAGTGGTTTGGGGTGGGGGAGAGGAAACACCATATATTTT
j_call: TRBJ1-3
clone_size: -
d_call: -
v_call: TRBV12-5

cdr3_aa: CASSLSTAAYGYTF
cdr3_nt: TGTGCCAGCAGCCTATCAACGGCTGCCTATGGCTACACCTTC
j_call: TRBJ1-2
clone_size: -
d_call: -
v_call: TRBV6-5

cdr3_aa: CASSVRQGLYEQYF
cdr3_nt: TGTGCCAGCAGCGTCCGACAGGGACTCTACGAGCAGTACTTC
j_call: TRBJ2-7
clone_size: -
d_call: -
v_call: TRBV7-6

cdr3_aa: CASSVDLGPEQFF
cdr3_nt: TGTGCCAGCAGCGTAGACTTGGGCCCCGAGCAGTTCTTC
j_call: TRBJ2-1
clone_size: -
d_call: -
v_call: TRBV9

cdr3_aa: CSASTTGTSGGAWTQYF
cdr3_nt: TGCAGTGCTAGTACCACCGGGACTAGCGGGGGGGCATGGACCCAGTACTTC
j_call: TRBJ2-5
clone_size: -
d_call: TRBD2
v_call: TRBV20-1

cdr3_aa: CASSLRDQDYNSPLHF
cdr3_nt: TGTGCCAGCAGCTTAAGGGACCAAGACTATAATTCACCCCTCCACTTT
j_call: TRBJ1-6
clone_size: -
d_call: -
v_call: TRBV7-9

cdr3_aa: CASGGYQETQYF
cdr3_nt: TGTGCCAGCGGGGGGTACCAAGAGACCCAGTACTTC
j_call: TRBJ2-5
clone_size: -
d_call: TRBD2
v_call: TRBV19

cdr3_aa: CASSEQGGRGTNEQFF
cdr3_nt: TGTGCCAGCAGCGAACAGGGAGGCAGGGGTACCAATGAGCAGTTCTTC
j_call: TRBJ2-1
clone_size: -
d_call: -
v_call: TRBV7-2

cdr3_aa: CASSYSGLQPQHF
cdr3_nt: TGTGCCAGCAGTTACTCTGGATTACAGCCCCAGCATTTT
j_call: TRBJ1-5
clone_size: -
d_call: -
v_call: TRBV6-2/TRBV6-3

cdr3_aa: CASSTTGPFHNQPQHF
cdr3_nt: TGTGCCAGCAGCACCACAGGCCCCTTTCACAATCAGCCCCAGCATTTT
j_call: TRBJ1-5
clone_size: -
d_call: -
v_call: TRBV27

cdr3_aa: CASTLKGTSGGARQETQYF
cdr3_nt: TGTGCCAGCACCCTAAAGGGGACTAGCGGGGGGGCGAGGCAAGAGACCCAGTACTTC
j_call: TRBJ2-5
clone_size: -
d_call: TRBD2
v_call: TRBV28

cdr3_aa: CSVGTASGEQYF
cdr3_nt: TGCAGCGTTGGGACGGCGTCTGGCGAGCAGTACTTC
j_call: TRBJ2-7
clone_size: -
d_call: -
v_call: TRBV29-1

cdr3_aa: CSVGPNGETQYF
cdr3_nt: TGCAGCGTTGGTCCTAACGGGGAGACCCAGTACTTC
j_call: TRBJ2-5
clone_size: -
d_call: -
v_call: TRBV29-1

cdr3_aa: CASSYSATEAFF
cdr3_nt: TGTGCCAGCAGTTACTCAGCTACTGAAGCTTTCTTT
j_call: TRBJ1-1
clone_size: -
d_call: -
v_call: TRBV6-2/TRBV6-3

cdr3_aa: CASSPGRGSEEKLFF
cdr3_nt: TGCGCCAGCAGCCCCGGTCGGGGTTCGGAGGAAAAACTGTTTTTT
j_call: TRBJ1-4
clone_size: -
d_call: -
v_call: TRBV5-1

cdr3_aa: CASSFGTESGYTF
cdr3_nt: TGTGCCAGCAGCTTTGGGACAGAGTCGGGCTACACCTTC
j_call: TRBJ1-2
clone_size: -
d_call: TRBD1
v_call: TRBV5-6

cdr3_aa: CAISLNTGELFF
cdr3_nt: TGTGCCATCAGCCTAAACACCGGGGAGCTGTTTTTT
j_call: TRBJ2-2
clone_size: once
d_call: -
v_call: TRBV10-3

cdr3_aa: CASSEGQGNQPQHF
cdr3_nt: TGCGCCAGCAGTGAGGGACAGGGAAATCAGCCCCAGCATTTT
j_call: TRBJ1-5
clone_size: -
d_call: TRBD1
v_call: TRBV10-1

cdr3_aa: CASGVFIPTAPNLGNQPQHF
cdr3_nt: TGTGCCAGCGGAGTTTTTATCCCGACAGCCCCGAACCTCGGCAATCAGCCCCAGCATTTT
j_call: TRBJ1-5
clone_size: -
d_call: -
v_call: TRBV21-1

cdr3_aa: CSVERQGAGNTEAFF
cdr3_nt: TGCAGCGTTGAACGGCAGGGGGCAGGGAACACTGAAGCTTTCTTT
j_call: TRBJ1-1
clone_size: -
d_call: TRBD1
v_call: TRBV29-1

cdr3_aa: CASSIAAGLRNQPQHF
cdr3_nt: TGTGCCAGTAGTATAGCGGCAGGTCTTAGGAATCAGCCCCAGCATTTT
j_call: TRBJ1-5
clone_size: -
d_call: -
v_call: TRBV19

cdr3_aa: CASSLTNGGGNTQYF
cdr3_nt: TGTGCCAGCAGCTTAACGAACGGCGGGGGGAATACGCAGTATTTT
j_call: TRBJ2-3
clone_size: -
d_call: TRBD2
v_call: TRBV7-3

cdr3_aa: CASSYSWARRDTQYF
cdr3_nt: TGTGCCAGCAGTTACTCCTGGGCTCGGAGGGATACGCAGTATTTT
j_call: TRBJ2-3
clone_size: -
d_call: -
v_call: TRBV6-5

cdr3_aa: CASSDGVGYNSPLHF
cdr3_nt: TGCGCCAGCAGCGACGGAGTCGGCTATAATTCACCCCTCCACTTT
j_call: TRBJ1-6
clone_size: -
d_call: -
v_call: TRBV5-1